The T cell receptor beta chain under discussion was sequenced for a study of shared clonotypes between healthy human individuals. Across the whole study: Used for every donor were three CD4 naive, three CD4 memory, two CD8 naive and one CD8 memory plate. Study-level results: The study found lower generation probabilities in non-shared clonotypes than in those shared by all four donors.

As defined, naive CD8 cells were CD45RO-negative and positively selected for CCR7, with terminally differentiated effector memory CD45RA+ cells excluded. This CDR3 is built from 14 residues. The ends were cut back, 7 bases at V and 0 bases at J, with 15 bases in the middle. Germline lookup yields CDR1 SQVTM and CDR2 ANQGSEA. Concerning this clone: The antigen remains unidentified.

Sequencing was performed with immunoSEQ multiplex PCR; in TCRdb, only in-frame clones are kept and a portion is missing. The top ten clones hold over 1.5% of a sample with about 2.1 million clones, over 85% of them seen once. The specimen was naive CD8+ T cells from PBMCs. This clonotype was sampled from a man aged 18-30 years in good health. Some clones in this sample may be carry-over from other donors' samples. The J gene is TRBJ1-2, the V gene TRBV29-1; D uncertain. The CDR3 bases are TGCAGCGCAAACCCTCTGAAAGCTAACTATGGCTACACCTTC. Protein: CSANPLKANYGYTF.